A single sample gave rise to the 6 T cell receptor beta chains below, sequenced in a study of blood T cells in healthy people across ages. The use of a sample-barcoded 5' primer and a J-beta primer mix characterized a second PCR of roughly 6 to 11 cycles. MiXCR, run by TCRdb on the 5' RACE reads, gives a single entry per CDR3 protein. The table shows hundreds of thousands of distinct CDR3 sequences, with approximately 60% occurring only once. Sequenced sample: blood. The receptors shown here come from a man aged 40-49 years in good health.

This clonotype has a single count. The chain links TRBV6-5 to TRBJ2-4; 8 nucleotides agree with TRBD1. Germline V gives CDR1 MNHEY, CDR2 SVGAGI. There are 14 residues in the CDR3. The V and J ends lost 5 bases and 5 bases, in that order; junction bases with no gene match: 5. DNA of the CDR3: TGTGCCAGCAGTGCCGACAGGGGCCAAAACATTCAGTACTTC. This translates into CASSADRGQNIQYF.

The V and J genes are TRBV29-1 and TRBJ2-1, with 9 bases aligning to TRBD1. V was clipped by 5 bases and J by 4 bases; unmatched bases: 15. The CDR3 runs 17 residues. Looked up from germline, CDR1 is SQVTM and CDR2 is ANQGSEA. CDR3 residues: CSVSGTGSGLFYNEQFF. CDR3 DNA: TGCAGCGTTTCCGGGACAGGGTCGGGCTTGTTTTACAATGAGCAGTTCTTC.

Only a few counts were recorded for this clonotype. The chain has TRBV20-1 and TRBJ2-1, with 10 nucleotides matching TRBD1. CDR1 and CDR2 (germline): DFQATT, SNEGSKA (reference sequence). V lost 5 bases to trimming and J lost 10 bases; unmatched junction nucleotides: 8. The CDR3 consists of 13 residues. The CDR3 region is CSARRTGGREQFF. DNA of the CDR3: TGCAGTGCTCGGAGGACAGGGGGGAGAGAGCAGTTCTTC.

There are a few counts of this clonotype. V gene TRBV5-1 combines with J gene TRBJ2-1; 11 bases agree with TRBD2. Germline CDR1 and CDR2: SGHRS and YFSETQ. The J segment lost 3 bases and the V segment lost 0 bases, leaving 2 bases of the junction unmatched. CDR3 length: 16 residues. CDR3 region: CASSLGLAGGYNEQFF. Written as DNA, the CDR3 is TGCGCCAGCAGCTTGGGCCTAGCGGGGGGCTACAATGAGCAGTTCTTC.

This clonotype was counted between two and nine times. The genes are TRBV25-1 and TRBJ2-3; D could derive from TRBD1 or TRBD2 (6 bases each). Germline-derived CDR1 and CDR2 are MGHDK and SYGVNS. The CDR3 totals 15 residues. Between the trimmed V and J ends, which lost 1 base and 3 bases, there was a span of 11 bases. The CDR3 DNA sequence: TGTGCCAGCAGTGAATCGGGGGCGAGAACAGATACGCAGTATTTT. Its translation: CASSESGARTDTQYF.

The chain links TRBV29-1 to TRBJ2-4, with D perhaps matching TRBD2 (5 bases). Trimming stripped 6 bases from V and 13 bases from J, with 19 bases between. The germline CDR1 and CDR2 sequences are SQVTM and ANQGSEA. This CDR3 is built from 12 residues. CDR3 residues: CSVAWASGEQYF. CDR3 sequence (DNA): TGCAGCGTGGCATGGGCGTCTGGGGAGCAGTACTTC.